This entry lists 4 T cell receptor beta chains sequenced from one sample in a study of blood T cells in healthy people across ages. For the second PCR, which ran for about 6 to 12 cycles, a sample-barcoded 5' primer and a J-beta primer mix were used. MiXCR, run by TCRdb on the 5' RACE reads, gives a single entry per CDR3 protein. The data hold 550,000 to 700,000 distinct CDR3 sequences, with roughly a quarter observed a single time. Material for sequencing was blood. Receptors were obtained from a woman between 65 and 79 years old in good health.

This clonotype was detected only a few times. The chain couples TRBV4-3 to TRBJ2-5; possibly TRBD2 for D (5 bases). The J call may be mistaken, given a closer DNA end match to TRBJ2-1. The CDR3 is 16 residues long. Germline values: CDR1 LGHNA, CDR2 YSLEER. DNA for the CDR3: TGCGCCAGCAGCCAAGAGTTTCGAGGGCCGAGGGTTGAGCAGTTCTTC. Its translation is CASSQEFRGPRVEQFF.

The rearrangement joins TRBV10-3 to TRBJ2-1; 7 nucleotides line up with TRBD1. The CDR3 loop spans 15 amino acids. V shed 4 bases and J 5 bases; nucleotides not matched to a gene: 8. CDR1 ENHRY and CDR2 SYGVKD come from the germline V gene. The DNA for the CDR3 is TGTGCCATCAGTGGCGCCAGGGGGAAGGACAATGAGCAGTTCTTC. It is translated as CAISGARGKDNEQFF.

The V and J genes are TRBV29-1 and TRBJ1-1; 8 bases align to TRBD1. Per the germline V gene, CDR1 is SQVTM and CDR2 is ANQGSEA. V shed 6 bases and J 7 bases; nucleotides not matched to a gene: 13. This CDR3 is 14 amino acids long. CDR3 region: CSVVGSTQGVEAFF. The CDR3 DNA is TGCAGCGTCGTAGGTTCAACACAGGGGGTTGAAGCTTTCTTT.

Only a few counts were recorded for this clonotype. The chain combines TRBV6-5 with TRBJ2-1; perhaps TRBD1 as D (5 bases). Trimming cost V 0 bases and J 9 bases, with 15 bases left between them. From germline, CDR1 is MNHEY and CDR2 SVGAGI. The CDR3 contains 15 residues. CDR3 DNA sequence: TGTGCCAGCAGTTACTCGGGGCGCTTAGCTCGTGAGCAGTTCTTC. This codes for CASSYSGRLAREQFF.